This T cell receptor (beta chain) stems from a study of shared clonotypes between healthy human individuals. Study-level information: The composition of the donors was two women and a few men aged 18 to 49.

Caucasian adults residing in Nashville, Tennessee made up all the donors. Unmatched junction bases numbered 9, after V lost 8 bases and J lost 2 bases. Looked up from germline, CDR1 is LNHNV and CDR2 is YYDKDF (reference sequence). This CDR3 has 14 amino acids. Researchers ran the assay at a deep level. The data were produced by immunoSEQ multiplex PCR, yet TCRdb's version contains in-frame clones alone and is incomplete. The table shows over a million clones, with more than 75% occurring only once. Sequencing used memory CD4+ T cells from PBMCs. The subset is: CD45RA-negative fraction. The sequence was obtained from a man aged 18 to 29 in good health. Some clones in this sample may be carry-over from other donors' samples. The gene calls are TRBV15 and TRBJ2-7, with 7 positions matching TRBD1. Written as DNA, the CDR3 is TGTGCCACCTCGAGAGGACAGGCAACCTACGAGCAGTACTTC. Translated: CATSRGQATYEQYF. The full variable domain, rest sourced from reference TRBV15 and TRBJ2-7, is DAMVIQNPRYQVTQFGKPVTLSCSQTLNHNVMYWYQQKSSQAPKLLFHYYDKDFNNEADTPDNFQSRRPNTSFCFLDIRSPGLGDTAMYLCATSRGQATYEQYFGPGTRLTVT.